This T cell receptor (beta chain) was sequenced in a study of OX40 agonist ivuxolimab in advanced cancers. The germline V and J ends were trimmed by 5 bases and 2 bases, with 19 bases remaining between them. The CDR3 is 17 residues long. Germline values: CDR1 SGHVS, CDR2 FQNEAQ. Profiling relied on immunoSEQ multiplex PCR, and the TCRdb table lists in-frame clones only, not all of them. The sample contains about 77,000 clones, around four fifths of which appear only once. Sequencing used CD4+ or CD8+ T cells sorted from blood, obtained in a trial of the OX40 agonist ivuxolimab. The sequence came from an adult with an advanced solid tumor such as melanoma, head and neck, liver or kidney cancer. The chain uses TRBV7-8 and TRBJ1-5; D is possibly TRBD1 (6 bases). The CDR3 loop is CASSLRRGSPGNQPQHF. The CDR3 DNA follows: TGTGCCAGCAGCCTTAGGAGGGGGAGTCCGGGCAATCAGCCCCAGCATTTT.